The 32 T cell receptor beta chains presented below share a single source sample, sequenced in a study of shared clonotypes between healthy human individuals. Profiled with immunoSEQ multiplex PCR; TCRdb holds only in-frame clones, not every one. The data show 1.4 million to 1.5 million clones, around 97% seen once. The sequencing sample was made of naive CD4+ T cells sorted from blood. Subset meaning: CD45RA+ positively selected. These TCRs come from a man aged 25 to 40 in good health.

This sequence joins TRBV28 and TRBJ1-5, with D possibly matching TRBD1 (5 bases). The V gene's germline CDR1 is MDHEN and CDR2 SYDVKM. Trimming removed 0 bases at V and 5 bases at J, with 5 bases between. This CDR3 is built from 13 residues. CDR3 region: CASSLWGHQPQHF. The DNA for the CDR3 is TGTGCCAGCAGTTTATGGGGGCATCAGCCCCAGCATTTT.

V and J are TRBV14 and TRBJ2-1; TRBD2 matches 7 bases. V was pared by 4 bases and J by 5 bases, with 8 bases of the junction left unmatched. The CDR3 is 15 residues long. Germline V lookup: CDR1 SGHDN, CDR2 FVKESK. CDR3 sequence (DNA): TGTGCCAGCAGCCTTGGAGGGAGGGCCAACAATGAGCAGTTCTTC. It codes for CASSLGGRANNEQFF.

The V call is TRBV2, the J call TRBJ2-1, with 8 bases fitting TRBD2. The CDR3 contains 19 residues. CDR1 is SNHLY, CDR2 FYNNEI, per germline. Trimming at V came to 5 bases and at J to 0 bases, leaving 15 bases not matched to a gene. CDR3 loop: CASSPVAGIRAGSYNEQFF. CDR3 in DNA: TGTGCCAGCAGTCCGGTAGCGGGAATTCGAGCGGGCTCCTACAATGAGCAGTTCTTC.

The chain carries TRBV28 and TRBJ2-5, with D possibly matching TRBD1 (6 bases). The CDR3 is 15 amino acids. Trimming pared 2 bases from V and 1 base from J, leaving 11 bases between. CDR1 and CDR2 from the germline V gene are MDHEN and SYDVKM. The CDR3 reads CASSLTGRLQETQYF. For the CDR3, the DNA is TGTGCCAGCAGTTTAACAGGGAGACTCCAAGAGACCCAGTACTTC.

V gene TRBV19 combines with J gene TRBJ2-3; TRBD2 matches at 10 bases. After removal of 4 bases from V and 5 bases from J, the junction contained 3 bases not matched to a gene. Germline V gene data show CDR1 as LNHDA and CDR2 as SQIVND (reference sequence). The CDR3 covers 14 residues. The CDR3 here is CASSTSGRIDTQYF. Here the CDR3 DNA reads TGTGCCAGTAGTACTAGCGGGAGAATAGATACGCAGTATTTT.

The rearrangement uses TRBV19 and TRBJ1-1; possible D gene TRBD1, 6 bases. This CDR3 comprises 20 residues. Germline V gene data show CDR1 as LNHDA and CDR2 as SQIVND (reference sequence). The V end was cut by 6 bases, the J end by 0 bases, with 29 bases between. CDR3 sequence (DNA): TGTGCCAGTAGGCCGGGACCGGGGGACAATTGGTCCATGATGAACACTGAAGCTTTCTTT. Residues: CASRPGPGDNWSMMNTEAFF.

The rearrangement links TRBV19 to TRBJ2-2; D perhaps matches TRBD1 (6 bases). The CDR3 has 16 amino acids. V lost 3 bases and J lost 6, with 17 bases in between. The germline CDR1 and CDR2 sequences are LNHDA and SQIVND (reference sequence). This CDR3 reads CASSIHRVQGAGELFF. In DNA, the CDR3 is TGTGCCAGTAGTATCCACAGGGTACAAGGGGCCGGGGAGCTGTTTTTT.

As DNA, the CDR3 is TGTGCCAGTAGCATGGGACAAATGAGCTCCTACAATGAGCAGTTCTTC. This translates into CASSMGQMSSYNEQFF. V and J are TRBV19 and TRBJ2-1; D might be TRBD1 (6 bases). CDR1 is LNHDA and CDR2 is SQIVND in the germline V gene (reference sequence). The CDR3 spans 16 residues. The ends were cut back, 6 bases at V and 0 bases at J, with 15 bases in the middle. Using reference TRBV19 and TRBJ2-1 for the parts outside the CDR3, the full variable domain is DGGITQSPKYLFRKEGQNVTLSCEQNLNHDAMYWYRQDPGQGLRLIYYSQIVNDFQKGDIAEGYSVSREKKESFPLTVTSAQKNPTAFYLCASSMGQMSSYNEQFFGPGTRLTVL.

The genes are TRBV29-1 and TRBJ1-1, with D uncertain. The CDR3 is 11 amino acids. Germline CDR1 SQVTM, CDR2 ANQGSEA. V was shortened by 5 bases and J by 6 bases, with 10 bases between the two germline ends. CDR3 protein: CSVQGKAEAFF. DNA of the CDR3: TGCAGCGTTCAAGGGAAGGCTGAAGCTTTCTTT.

V gene TRBV7-3 combines with J gene TRBJ2-1; 16 bases are a match to TRBD2. The V and J ends lost 5 bases and 3 bases, in that order; junction bases with no gene match: 10. Looked up from germline, CDR1 is SGHTA and CDR2 is FQGTGA. The CDR3 consists of 19 residues. The CDR3 is CASSPLPGLAGGNYNEQFF. The DNA of the CDR3 is TGTGCCAGCAGCCCCCTCCCGGGACTAGCGGGAGGGAACTACAATGAGCAGTTCTTC.

The chain links TRBV23-1 to TRBJ2-2; D gene ambiguous. TRBV23-1 is placed among ORFs of uncertain function. This CDR3 spans 17 amino acids. The V end lost 7 bases, the J end lost 0 bases, and 18 bases lay between the germline ends. CDR3 loop: CASTGHLVPSNTGELFF. Written as DNA, the CDR3 is TGCGCCAGCACCGGTCACCTCGTCCCCTCGAACACCGGGGAGCTGTTTTTT.

The chain carries TRBV2 and TRBJ2-7; TRBD2 aligns across 8 bases. Germline V gene data show CDR1 as SNHLY and CDR2 as FYNNEI. V gave up 2 bases and J gave up 5 bases; unmatched junction bases: 14. CDR3 length equals 17 residues. The DNA for the CDR3 is TGTGCCAGCAGTGAAAGGCCTCCACAGCGGGAGCTGCACGAGCAGTACTTC. Translating it yields CASSERPPQRELHEQYF.

The gene calls are TRBV7-9 and TRBJ2-2; D is perhaps TRBD1 or TRBD2 (5 bases each). The germline gives CDR1 SEHNR, CDR2 FQNEAQ (reference sequence). Between the trimmed V and J ends, which lost 5 bases and 0 bases, there was a span of 13 bases. The CDR3 contains 16 residues. Here the CDR3 reads CASSQARGANTGELFF. CDR3 DNA sequence: TGTGCCAGCAGCCAGGCGAGGGGCGCGAACACCGGGGAGCTGTTTTTT.

This chain joins TRBV7-2 and TRBJ2-2; TRBD2 matches 8 bases. CDR3 size: 15 residues. V was clipped by 1 base and J by 4 bases; unmatched bases: 2. Per germline, CDR1 SGHTA and CDR2 FQGNSA. The CDR3 spells CASSLDGTSTGELFF. In nucleotides, the CDR3 is TGTGCCAGCAGCTTAGATGGGACTAGCACCGGGGAGCTGTTTTTT.

The chain recombines TRBV11-2 with TRBJ1-1, with 8 positions matching TRBD1. The germline CDR1 and CDR2 sequences are SGHAT and FQNNGV. V shed 5 bases, J shed 0 bases, and the junction held 11 bases outside the gene matches. The CDR3 is 17 residues long. The CDR3 here is CASSPRDRSGLNTEAFF. For the CDR3, the DNA is TGTGCCAGCAGCCCGCGGGACAGGTCGGGATTGAACACTGAAGCTTTCTTT.

The V gene is TRBV5-1, the J gene TRBJ2-7; TRBD1 aligns across 8 bases. The CDR3 length is 15 residues. V lost 4 bases and J lost 2; bases outside the gene matches: 8. Germline V gene lookup returns CDR1 SGHRS and CDR2 YFSETQ. The DNA for the CDR3 is TGCGCCAGCAGCATGGGGACAGGAGCCCCCTACGAGCAGTACTTC. Encoded protein: CASSMGTGAPYEQYF.

J is TRBJ1-4 and V is TRBV18, with D maybe TRBD1 (6 bases). The CDR3 totals 14 residues. The V and J ends lost 3 bases and 8 bases respectively, with 13 bases between them. Germline V gives CDR1 KGHSH, CDR2 LQKENI. The CDR3 is CASSPSDRPEKLFF. In DNA form, the CDR3 reads TGTGCCAGCTCACCTTCCGACAGGCCAGAAAAACTGTTTTTT.

The chain has TRBV15 and TRBJ2-6; TRBD1 matches 7 bases. The CDR3 is 18 residues long. Germline V gene sequence: CDR1 LNHNV, CDR2 YYDKDF (reference sequence). After removal of 0 bases from V and 1 base from J, the junction contained 6 bases not matched to a gene. The CDR3 spells CATSREGQALSGANVLTF. The DNA of the CDR3 is TGTGCCACCAGCAGAGAAGGACAGGCTCTATCTGGGGCCAACGTCCTGACTTTC. The entire variable domain, with the rest obtained from reference TRBV15 and TRBJ2-6, is as follows: DAMVIQNPRYQVTQFGKPVTLSCSQTLNHNVMYWYQQKSSQAPKLLFHYYDKDFNNEADTPDNFQSRRPNTSFCFLDIRSPGLGDTAMYLCATSREGQALSGANVLTFGAGSRLTVL.

The chain joins TRBV27 to TRBJ2-7; D ambiguous. The CDR3 length is 13 residues. Germline V gene data show CDR1 as MNHEY and CDR2 as SMNVEV (reference sequence). The V end was cut by 6 bases, the J end by 6 bases, with 15 bases between. As DNA, the CDR3 is TGTGCCAGCAGACGATCACTCTTGGGCGAGCAGTACTTC. Translated: CASRRSLLGEQYF.

V is TRBV7-9 and J is TRBJ1-4; D unclear. CDR3 length: 15 amino acids. Looked up from germline, CDR1 is SEHNR and CDR2 is FQNEAQ (reference sequence). V lost 4 bases to trimming and J lost 0 bases, with 9 bases between them. The DNA for the CDR3 is TGTGCCAGCAGCTCGGACGGTGCAACTAATGAAAAACTGTTTTTT. This encodes CASSSDGATNEKLFF.

The chain employs TRBV28 and TRBJ1-2, with TRBD1 as a possible D gene (6 bases). Germline V gives CDR1 MDHEN, CDR2 SYDVKM. This CDR3 has 14 residues. V was pared by 2 bases and J by 4 bases, with 11 bases between. The CDR3 sequence is CASSLMDRTYGYTF. The CDR3 DNA reads TGTGCCAGCAGTTTAATGGACAGAACCTATGGCTACACCTTC.

The chain employs TRBV27 and TRBJ2-7; D gene ambiguous. Germline assignment: CDR1 MNHEY and CDR2 SMNVEV (reference sequence). Trimming pared 3 bases from V and 2 bases from J, leaving 14 bases between. The CDR3 runs to 15 residues. This CDR3 reads CASSLFLGIPYEQYF. The DNA of the CDR3 is TGTGCCAGCAGTTTGTTTTTGGGGATCCCCTACGAGCAGTACTTC.

V and J are TRBV7-6 and TRBJ2-2; 10 bases are a match to TRBD2. The germline gives CDR1 SGHVS, CDR2 FNYEAQ. J gave up 1 base and V 5 bases, and 4 bases lay outside the gene matches. The CDR3 is made up of 16 amino acids. The CDR3 DNA follows: TGTGCCAGCAGCATTCTAGCGGGAGTGAACACCGGGGAGCTGTTTTTT. Its protein product is CASSILAGVNTGELFF.

The chain combines TRBV7-9 with TRBJ2-5; perhaps TRBD1 as D (6 bases). Germline V gene data show CDR1 as SEHNR and CDR2 as FQNEAQ (reference sequence). The CDR3 loop spans 18 amino acids. Trimming cost V 5 bases and J 5 bases, with 27 bases left between them. CDR3 in amino acids: CASSARSRGHQIPETQYF. The CDR3 DNA reads TGTGCCAGCAGCGCCCGCAGCAGGGGCCACCAGATTCCGGAGACCCAGTACTTC.

The J gene is TRBJ1-1, the V gene TRBV6-1; D gene ambiguous. This CDR3 comprises 13 residues. The germline CDR1 and CDR2 sequences are MNHNS and SASEGT. Trimming shortened V by 6 bases and J by 3 bases, and 11 bases separated the two germline ends. The CDR3 region is CASSEVGDTEAFF. In DNA form, the CDR3 reads TGTGCCAGCAGCGAGGTTGGGGACACTGAAGCTTTCTTT.

This clone was picked up a small number of times. V is TRBV6-5 and J is TRBJ2-3; D is unclear. The CDR3 has 14 amino acids. The V gene lost 2 bases and the J gene lost 2 bases, with 8 bases spanning the gap. Germline assignment: CDR1 MNHEY and CDR2 SVGAGI. The CDR3 DNA reads as TGTGCCAGCAGTTACGTCAGGTACACAGATACGCAGTATTTT. Amino acid sequence: CASSYVRYTDTQYF.

V is TRBV5-1 and J is TRBJ1-2; D is perhaps TRBD1 (5 bases). V was clipped by 0 bases and J by 7 bases, with 7 bases between them. The CDR3 runs 12 residues. The V gene's germline CDR1 is SGHRS and CDR2 YFSETQ. The CDR3 spells CASSLAQAGYTF. The CDR3 DNA reads TGCGCCAGCAGCTTGGCACAGGCTGGCTACACCTTC.

The chain has TRBV20-1 and TRBJ2-1; D gene uncertain. With 3 bases removed from V and 9 bases from J, the gap between germline ends came to 9 bases. This CDR3 region has 11 residues. CDR1 is DFQATT and CDR2 is SNEGSKA in the germline V gene (reference sequence). The CDR3 loop is CSASGETEQFF. DNA of the CDR3: TGCAGTGCTAGTGGCGAGACTGAGCAGTTCTTC.

The chain links TRBV14 to TRBJ2-2; D gene unclear. Germline CDR1 SGHDN, CDR2 FVKESK. The CDR3 has 13 residues. With 5 bases removed from V and 4 bases from J, the gap between germline ends came to 8 bases. CDR3 protein: CASSASLTGELFF. CDR3 coding DNA: TGTGCCAGCAGCGCCTCCCTCACCGGGGAGCTGTTTTTT.

The chain uses TRBV7-9 and TRBJ2-5; the match to TRBD2 covers 10 bases. With V trimmed by 5 bases and J by 3 bases, 6 bases remained unmatched. From germline, CDR1 is SEHNR and CDR2 FQNEAQ (reference sequence). This CDR3 spans 15 amino acids. The CDR3 is CASSLGTSEKETQYF. DNA for the CDR3: TGTGCCAGCAGCCTTGGGACTAGCGAAAAAGAGACCCAGTACTTC.

The chain has TRBV7-9 and TRBJ1-1; maybe TRBD1 (6 bases). CDR1 and CDR2 from the germline V gene are SEHNR and FQNEAQ (reference sequence). The CDR3 sequence is 15 residues long. V dropped 2 bases and J dropped 1 base, with 11 bases sitting between them. In DNA, the CDR3 is TGTGCCAGCAGCTTAATGAGAGGGGGGAACACTGAAGCTTTCTTT. This sequence encodes CASSLMRGGNTEAFF. The whole variable domain, filled in from reference TRBV7-9 and TRBJ1-1, reads DTGVSQNPRHKITKRGQNVTFRCDPISEHNRLYWYRQTLGQGPEFLTYFQNEAQLEKSRLLSDRFSAERPKGSFSTLEIQRTEQGDSAMYLCASSLMRGGNTEAFFGQGTRLTVV.

This chain joins TRBV28 and TRBJ2-7, with 7 bases identical to TRBD1. V lost 5 bases, J lost 8 bases, and 12 bases stayed unmatched. Germline assignment: CDR1 MDHEN and CDR2 SYDVKM. The CDR3 has 14 amino acids. The CDR3 nucleotides read TGTGCCAGCAGTCCGGGGACAGCCTTTGTGAAGCAGTACTTC. This sequence encodes CASSPGTAFVKQYF.